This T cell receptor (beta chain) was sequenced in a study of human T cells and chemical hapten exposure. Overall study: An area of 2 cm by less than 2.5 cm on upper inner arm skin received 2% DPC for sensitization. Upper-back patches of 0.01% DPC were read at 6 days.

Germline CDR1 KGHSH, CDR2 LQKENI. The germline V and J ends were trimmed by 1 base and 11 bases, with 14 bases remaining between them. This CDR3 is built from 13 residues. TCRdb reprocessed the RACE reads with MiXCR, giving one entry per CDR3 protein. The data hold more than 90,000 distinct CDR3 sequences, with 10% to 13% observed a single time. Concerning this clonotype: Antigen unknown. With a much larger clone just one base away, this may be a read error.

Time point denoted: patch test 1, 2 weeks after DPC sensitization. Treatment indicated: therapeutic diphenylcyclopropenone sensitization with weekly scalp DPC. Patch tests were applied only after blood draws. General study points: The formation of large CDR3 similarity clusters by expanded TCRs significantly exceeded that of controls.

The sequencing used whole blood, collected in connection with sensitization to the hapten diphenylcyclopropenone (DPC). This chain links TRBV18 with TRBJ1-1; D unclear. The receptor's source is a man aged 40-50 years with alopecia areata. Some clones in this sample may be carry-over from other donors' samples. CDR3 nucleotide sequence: TGTGCCAGCTCACCACAGGGAGGCCCCACGGCTTTCTTT. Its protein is CASSPQGGPTAFF. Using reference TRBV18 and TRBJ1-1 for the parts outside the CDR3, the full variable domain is NAGVMQNPRHLVRRRGQEARLRCSPMKGHSHVYWYRQLPEEGLKFMVYLQKENIIDESGMPKERFSAEFPKEGPSILRIQQVVRGDSAAYFCASSPQGGPTAFFGQGTRLTVV.